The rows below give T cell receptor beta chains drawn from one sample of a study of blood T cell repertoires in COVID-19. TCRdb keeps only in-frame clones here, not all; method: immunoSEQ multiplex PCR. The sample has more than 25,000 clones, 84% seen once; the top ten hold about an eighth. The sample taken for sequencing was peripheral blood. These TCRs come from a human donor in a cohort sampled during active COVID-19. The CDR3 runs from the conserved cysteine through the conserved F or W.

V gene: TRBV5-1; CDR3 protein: CASSLDGGGDTQYF
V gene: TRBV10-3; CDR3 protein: CAISGQREGAGLARNEQYF
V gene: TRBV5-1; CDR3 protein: CASSPPGLTYTEAFF
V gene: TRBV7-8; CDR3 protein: CASSLVQHNEQFF
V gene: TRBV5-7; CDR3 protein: CASTLGDRGHSPLHF
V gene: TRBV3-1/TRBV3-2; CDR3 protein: CASSQVGGWCGNQPQHF
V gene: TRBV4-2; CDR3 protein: CASSRIRGHQGVVTDTQYF
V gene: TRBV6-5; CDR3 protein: CASTRKGDISYEQYF
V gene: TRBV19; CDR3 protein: CASISGAGGNQPQHF
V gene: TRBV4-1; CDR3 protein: CASSPPSARSYNEQFF
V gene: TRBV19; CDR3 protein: CASNTGLESNQPQHF
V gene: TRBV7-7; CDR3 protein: CASSLRPPQGVVQETQYF
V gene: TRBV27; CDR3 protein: CASSSRDSYGYTF
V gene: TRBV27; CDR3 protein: CASSLSGDSAYNEQFF
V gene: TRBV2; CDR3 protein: CASTGDIGETQYF
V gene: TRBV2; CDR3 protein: CASSGTSGNIAKNIQYF
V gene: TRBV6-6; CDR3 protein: CASRQGATNEKLFF
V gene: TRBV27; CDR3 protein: CASRPQGAITGELFF
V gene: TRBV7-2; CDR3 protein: CASSPMGQGGTDTQYF
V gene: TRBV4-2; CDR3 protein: CASSERTAGGPTEQFF
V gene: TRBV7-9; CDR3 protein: CASSLGGSYSNQPQHF
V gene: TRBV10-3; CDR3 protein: CAISEAGQGAGELFF
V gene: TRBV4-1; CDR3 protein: CASSQGFAQGRYNEQFF
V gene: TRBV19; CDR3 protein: CASTERVTSSGANVLTF
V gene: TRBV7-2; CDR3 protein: CASSLGTGGKTQYF
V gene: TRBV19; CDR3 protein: CASSTNRDPETQYF
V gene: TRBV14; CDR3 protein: CASSPTGAYNEQFF
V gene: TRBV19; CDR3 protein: CASSIGSLGAGYGYTF
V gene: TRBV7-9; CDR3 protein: CASSLEGGQGRF
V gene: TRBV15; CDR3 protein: CATSTPGQGLWEQYF
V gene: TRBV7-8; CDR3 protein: CASYPTGGSTDTQYF
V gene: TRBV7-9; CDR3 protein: CASSLVLEGNEQYF
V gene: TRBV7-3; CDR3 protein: CASSTDRGDTQYF
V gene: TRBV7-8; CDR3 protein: CASSQDRGAGELFF
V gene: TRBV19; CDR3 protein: CASSEDRDSNQPQHF
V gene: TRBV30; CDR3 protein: CAWSVQNRNYGYTF
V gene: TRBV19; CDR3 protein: CASSRDSLSYEQYF
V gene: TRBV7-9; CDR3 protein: CASSSTEPQDSYEQYF
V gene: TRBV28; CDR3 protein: CASSFGRGPPEGYGYTF
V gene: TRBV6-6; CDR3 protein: CASSPRGRYTSTDTQYF
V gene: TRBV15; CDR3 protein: CATSKDRGNNEQYF
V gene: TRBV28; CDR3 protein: CASSSSGMGTDTQYF
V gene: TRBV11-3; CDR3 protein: CASSSSGGDNEQFF
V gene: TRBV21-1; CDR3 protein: CASSKVRGPTYEQYF
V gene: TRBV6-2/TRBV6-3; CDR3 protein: CASSYEGPGNTIYF
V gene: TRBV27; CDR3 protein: CASSLGLDLYEQYF
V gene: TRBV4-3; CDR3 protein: CASSQDVGQLDGKLFF
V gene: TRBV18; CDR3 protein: CASSPQGANTEAFF
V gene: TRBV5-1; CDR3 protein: CASSLVGLGHNEQFF
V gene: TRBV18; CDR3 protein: CASSPIREYQETQYF
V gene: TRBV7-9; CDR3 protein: CASNVKRGGGSYQETQYF
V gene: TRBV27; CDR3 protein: CASSFRTRTSGGPNEQFF
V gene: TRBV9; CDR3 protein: CASSVGGQNTEAFF
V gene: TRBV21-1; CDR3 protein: CASSTQGDLNTEAFF
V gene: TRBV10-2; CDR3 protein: CASSESVLSYEQYF